This T cell receptor beta chain was found in a study of T cell repertoires in cytomegalovirus infection. About the research overall: In the study, CMV epitopes included recently identified HLA-C-restricted and well-studied HLA-B-restricted ones. Public signatures in TCR beta pointed to CMV infection and matching HLA type.

Study-level results: Summed frequency of public TCR beta families distinguished CMV carriers with the relevant HLA. The study found HLA-C-restricted CMV-specific TCR beta clonotypes dominating the ex vivo response.

A note on this clonotype: The antigen remains undetermined.

The CDR3 covers 14 residues. V lost 3 bases, J lost 1 base, and 7 bases lay in between. Germline assignment: CDR1 LNHDA and CDR2 SQIVND (reference sequence). TCRdb used MiXCR to reprocess the reads, holding one entry per CDR3 protein. The sample shows roughly 500,000 distinct CDR3 sequences, roughly a third of them seen only once. Sequencing was performed on cultured PBMCs, taken from culture after CMV antigen stimulation. The rearrangement joins TRBV19 to TRBJ1-5; D ambiguous. This receptor was obtained from a human donor in good health (CMV status not recorded). Some clones in this sample may be carry-over from other donors' samples. As DNA, the CDR3 is TGTGCCAGTAGTATCAGTCGGAGCAATCAGCCCCAGCATTTT. Protein product: CASSISRSNQPQHF. The full variable domain, rest sourced from reference TRBV19 and TRBJ1-5, is DGGITQSPKYLFRKEGQNVTLSCEQNLNHDAMYWYRQDPGQGLRLIYYSQIVNDFQKGDIAEGYSVSREKKESFPLTVTSAQKNPTAFYLCASSISRSNQPQHFGDGTRLSIL.